This T cell receptor (beta chain) was sequenced in a study of shared clonotypes between healthy human individuals. As for the study in general: Samples came from two female and a few male donors aged 18 to 49.

The assay used deep level. Sequenced by immunoSEQ multiplex PCR; TCRdb stores in-frame clones only, minus some. This sample carries about 1 million clones, approximately 76% of them seen once, and the ten largest clones take approximately 1.5%. Every contributor of samples was a Caucasian grown-up residing in Nashville, Tennessee. The TCR sequence derives from a man aged 18 to 30 in good health. The material sequenced was memory CD4+ T cells sorted from blood. Subset described: CD45RA-negative fraction.

The CDR3 DNA follows: TGCGCCAGCAGTTTAACAACGAACACTGAAGCTTTCTTT. This sequence encodes CASSLTTNTEAFF. The chain joins TRBV10-1 to TRBJ1-1; D gene ambiguous. The CDR3 sequence is 13 residues long. In germline, CDR1 is WNHNN, CDR2 SYGVQD (reference sequence). The V and J ends lost 5 bases and 1 base respectively, with 8 bases between them.